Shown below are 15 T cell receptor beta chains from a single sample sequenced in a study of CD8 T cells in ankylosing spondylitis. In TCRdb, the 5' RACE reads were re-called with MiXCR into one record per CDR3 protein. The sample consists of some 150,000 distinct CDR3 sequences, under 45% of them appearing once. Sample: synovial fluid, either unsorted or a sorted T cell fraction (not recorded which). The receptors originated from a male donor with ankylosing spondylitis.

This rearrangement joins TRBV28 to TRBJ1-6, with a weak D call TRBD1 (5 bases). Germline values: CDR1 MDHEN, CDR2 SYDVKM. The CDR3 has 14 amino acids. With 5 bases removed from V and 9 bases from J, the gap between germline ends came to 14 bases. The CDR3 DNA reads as TGTGCCAGCAGTGCCCACCCAAGGGGTTCACCCCTCCACTTT. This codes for CASSAHPRGSPLHF.

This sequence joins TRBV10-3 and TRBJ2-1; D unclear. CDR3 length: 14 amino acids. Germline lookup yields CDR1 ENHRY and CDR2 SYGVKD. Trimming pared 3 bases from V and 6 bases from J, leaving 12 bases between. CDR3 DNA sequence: TGTGCCATCAGTGAAAGCCTACACTTCAATGAGCAGTTCTTC. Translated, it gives CAISESLHFNEQFF.

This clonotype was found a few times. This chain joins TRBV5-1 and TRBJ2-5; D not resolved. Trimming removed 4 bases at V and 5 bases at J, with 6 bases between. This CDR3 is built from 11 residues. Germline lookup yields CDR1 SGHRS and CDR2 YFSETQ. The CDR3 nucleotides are TGCGCCAGCAGCAGGGCGGAGACCCAGTACTTC. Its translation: CASSRAETQYF.

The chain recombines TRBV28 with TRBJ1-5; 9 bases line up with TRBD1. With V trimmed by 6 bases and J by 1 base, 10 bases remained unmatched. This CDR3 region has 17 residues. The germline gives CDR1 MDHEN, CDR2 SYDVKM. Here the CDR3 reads CASSANRGRGSNQPQHF. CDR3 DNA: TGTGCCAGCAGCGCGAACAGGGGGCGCGGGAGCAATCAGCCCCAGCATTTT.

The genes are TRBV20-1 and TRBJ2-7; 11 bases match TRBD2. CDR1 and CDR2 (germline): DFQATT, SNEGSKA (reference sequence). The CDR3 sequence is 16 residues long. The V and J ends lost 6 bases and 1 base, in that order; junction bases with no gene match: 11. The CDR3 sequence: CSATTLSGGESYEQYF. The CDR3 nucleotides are TGCAGTGCCACGACCCTTAGCGGGGGGGAATCCTACGAGCAGTACTTC.

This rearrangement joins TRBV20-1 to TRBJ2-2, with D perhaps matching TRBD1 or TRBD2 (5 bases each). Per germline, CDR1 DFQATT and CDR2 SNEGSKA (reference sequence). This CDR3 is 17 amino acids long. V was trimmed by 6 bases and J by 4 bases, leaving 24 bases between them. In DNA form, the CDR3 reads TGCAGTGCGGGCGGGTCGGCGGATACAGGCCTCACCGGGGAGCTGTTTTTT. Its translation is CSAGGSADTGLTGELFF.

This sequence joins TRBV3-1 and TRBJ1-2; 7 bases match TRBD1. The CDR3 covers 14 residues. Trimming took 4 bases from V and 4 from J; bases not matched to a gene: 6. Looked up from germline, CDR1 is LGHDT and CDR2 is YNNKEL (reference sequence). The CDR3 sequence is CASSLFWTGYGYTF. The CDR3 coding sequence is TGTGCCAGCAGCCTTTTCTGGACAGGCTATGGCTACACCTTC.

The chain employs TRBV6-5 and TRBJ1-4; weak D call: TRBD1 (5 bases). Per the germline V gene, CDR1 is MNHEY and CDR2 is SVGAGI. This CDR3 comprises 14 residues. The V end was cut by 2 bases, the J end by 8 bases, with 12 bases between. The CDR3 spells CASSYAGNGEKLFF. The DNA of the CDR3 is TGTGCCAGCAGTTACGCAGGGAACGGCGAAAAACTGTTTTTT.

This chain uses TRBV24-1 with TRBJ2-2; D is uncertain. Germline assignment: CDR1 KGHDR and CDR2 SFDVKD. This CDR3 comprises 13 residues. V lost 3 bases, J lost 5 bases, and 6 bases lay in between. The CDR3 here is CATSDQFTGELFF. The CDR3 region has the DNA TGTGCCACCAGTGATCAATTTACCGGGGAGCTGTTTTTT.

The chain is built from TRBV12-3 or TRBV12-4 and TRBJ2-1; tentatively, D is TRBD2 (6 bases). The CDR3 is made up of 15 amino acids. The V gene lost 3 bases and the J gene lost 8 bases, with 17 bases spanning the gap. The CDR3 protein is CASSFGPYGGDEQFF. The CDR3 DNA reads TGTGCCAGCAGTTTCGGACCCTACGGGGGAGATGAGCAGTTCTTC.

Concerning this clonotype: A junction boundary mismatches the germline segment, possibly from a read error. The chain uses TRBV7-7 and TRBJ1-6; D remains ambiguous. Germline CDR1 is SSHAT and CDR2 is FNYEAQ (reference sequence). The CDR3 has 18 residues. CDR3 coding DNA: TGTGCTAGCAGCTTGGACCGACAATTCAGCTCCTATAATTCACCCCTCCACTTT. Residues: CASSLDRQFSSYNSPLHF. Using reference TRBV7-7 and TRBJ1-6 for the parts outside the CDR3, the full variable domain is GAGVSQSPRYKVTKRGQDVTLRCDPISSHATLYWYQQALGQGPEFLTYFNYEAQPDKSGLPSDRFSAERPEGSISTLTIQRTEQRDSAMYRCASSLDRQFSSYNSPLHFGNGTRLTVT.

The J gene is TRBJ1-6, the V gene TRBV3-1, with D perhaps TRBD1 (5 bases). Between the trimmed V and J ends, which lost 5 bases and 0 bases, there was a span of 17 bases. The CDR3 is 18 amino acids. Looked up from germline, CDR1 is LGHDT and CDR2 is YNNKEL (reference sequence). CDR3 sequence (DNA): TGTGCCAGCAGCGCGGGGGTCGGCGCTTACTCCTATAATTCACCCCTCCACTTT. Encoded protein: CASSAGVGAYSYNSPLHF.

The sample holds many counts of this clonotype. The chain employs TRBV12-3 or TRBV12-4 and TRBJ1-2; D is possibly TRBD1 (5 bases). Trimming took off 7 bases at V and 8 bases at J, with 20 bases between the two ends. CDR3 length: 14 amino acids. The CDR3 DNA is TGTGCCAGCAACCCTTTGGGGGGGACCTTGGGCTACACCTTC. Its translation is CASNPLGGTLGYTF.

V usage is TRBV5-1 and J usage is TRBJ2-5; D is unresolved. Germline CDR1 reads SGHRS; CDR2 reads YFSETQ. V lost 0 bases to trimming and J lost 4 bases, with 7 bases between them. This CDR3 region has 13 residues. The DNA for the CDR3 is TGCGCCAGCAGCTTGGCGTTAGCAGAGACCCAGTACTTC. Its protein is CASSLALAETQYF.

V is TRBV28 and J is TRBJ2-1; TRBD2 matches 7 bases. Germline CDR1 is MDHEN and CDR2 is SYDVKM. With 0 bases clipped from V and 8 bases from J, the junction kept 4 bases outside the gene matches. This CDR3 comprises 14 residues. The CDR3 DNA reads TGTGCCAGCAGTTTATGGCGGGAGAAGGATGAGCAGTTCTTC. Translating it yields CASSLWREKDEQFF.